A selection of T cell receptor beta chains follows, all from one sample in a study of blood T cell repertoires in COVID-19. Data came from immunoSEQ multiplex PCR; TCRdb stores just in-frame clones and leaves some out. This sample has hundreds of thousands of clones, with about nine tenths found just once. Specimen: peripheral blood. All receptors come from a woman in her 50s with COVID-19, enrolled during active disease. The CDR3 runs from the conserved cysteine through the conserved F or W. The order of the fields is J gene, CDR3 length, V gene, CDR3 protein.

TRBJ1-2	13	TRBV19	CASSTRTGYGYTF
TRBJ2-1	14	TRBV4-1	CASSQAGGSNEQFF
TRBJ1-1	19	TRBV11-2	CASSQYQVRGAWVYTEAFF
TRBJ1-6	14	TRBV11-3	CASSWTGYNSPLHF
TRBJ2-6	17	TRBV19	CASKQGLTGAGANVLTF
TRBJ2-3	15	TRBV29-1	CSVEGVAGPKDTQYF
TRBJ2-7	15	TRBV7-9	CASSLGRGSSYEQYF
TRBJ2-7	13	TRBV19	CASSVGQLYEQYF
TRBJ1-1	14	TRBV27	CASTTRQVPKKAFF
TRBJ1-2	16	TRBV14	CASSQEVGRRDYGYTF
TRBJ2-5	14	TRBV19	CASSIATYGETQYF
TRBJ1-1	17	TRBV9	CASSPSYWAGGGPEAFF
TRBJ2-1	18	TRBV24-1	CATSDFGGSGTRNNEQFF
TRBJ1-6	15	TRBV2	CASKGQEDYNSPLHF
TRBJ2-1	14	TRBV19	CASSVTHNYNEQFF
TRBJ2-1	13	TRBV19	CASTTPSGSEQFF
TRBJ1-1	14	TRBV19	CASTAERGFTEAFF
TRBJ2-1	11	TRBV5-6	CASSLYDEQFF
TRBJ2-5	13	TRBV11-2	CASSGGGQETQYF
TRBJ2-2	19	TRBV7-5	CVRSLRLAGVCRNTGELFF
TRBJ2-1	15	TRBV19	CASSRLAGSIDEQFF
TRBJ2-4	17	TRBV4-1	CASSQQLAGLAKNIQYF
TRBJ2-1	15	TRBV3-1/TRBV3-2	CASSLLAGPYNEQFF
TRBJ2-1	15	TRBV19	CASSIDGLAENEQFF
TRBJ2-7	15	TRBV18	CASSPLAGGGYEQYF
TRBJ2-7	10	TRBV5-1	CASSLRRGMF
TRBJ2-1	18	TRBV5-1	CASSLAGREGPTYNEQFF
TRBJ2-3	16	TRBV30	CAWSGLGAPNTDTQYF
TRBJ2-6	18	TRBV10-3	CAISDLGQGGTGANVLTF
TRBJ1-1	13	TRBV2	CASSVGAPTEAFF
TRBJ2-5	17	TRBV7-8	CASSFGTSGSFMETQYF
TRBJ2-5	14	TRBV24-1	CATSDSRSQETQYF
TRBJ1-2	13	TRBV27	CASKAGTVYGYTF
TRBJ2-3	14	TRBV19	CASLSGRAGDTQYF
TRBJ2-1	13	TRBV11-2	CASSTGLHNEQFF
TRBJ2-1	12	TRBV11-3	CASLGTSAEQFF
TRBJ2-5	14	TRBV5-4	CASSLESGRETQYF
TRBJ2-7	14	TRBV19	CASSTGTVVYEQYF
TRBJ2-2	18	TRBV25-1	CASTKGASGRGYTGELFF
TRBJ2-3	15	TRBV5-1	CASSLATGERDTQYF
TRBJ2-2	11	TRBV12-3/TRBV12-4	CASRDYGELFF
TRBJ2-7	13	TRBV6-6	CASSSGTNYEQYF
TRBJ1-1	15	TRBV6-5	CASSYGGNMNTEAFF
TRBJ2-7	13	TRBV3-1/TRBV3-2	CASSQEAVGGQYF
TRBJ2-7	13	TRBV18	CASSPAQEIEQYF
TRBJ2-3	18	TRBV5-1	CASSRGLAGGRGGNTQYF
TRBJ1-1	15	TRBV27	CASSLELGGVTEAFF
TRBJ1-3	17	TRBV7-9	CASSYIPGQGSGNTIYF
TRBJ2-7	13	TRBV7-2	CASSFYRAYEQYF
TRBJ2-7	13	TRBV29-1	CSTWTSGTYEQYF
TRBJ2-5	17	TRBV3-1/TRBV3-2	CASSTALASGSLETQYF
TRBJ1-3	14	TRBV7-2	CASSLGSSGNTIYF